The rows below give T cell receptor beta chains drawn from one sample of a study of blood T cell repertoires in COVID-19. The data were produced by immunoSEQ multiplex PCR, yet TCRdb's version contains in-frame clones alone and is incomplete. The data hold approximately 350,000 clones, with roughly nine tenths observed a single time. The sequencing sample was made of PBMCs or T cells enriched from blood (not recorded which). These receptors were obtained from a man younger than 35 who had recovered from COVID-19. CDR3s include the opening cysteine and the closing phenylalanine or tryptophan. The D gene is left open where the match is weak. A row's size may be missing; if present it is once, few, many or a size class.

D gene	CDR3 length	J gene	clone size	V gene	CDR3 DNA	CDR3 protein
NA	15	TRBJ1-1	NA	TRBV28	TGTGCCAGCAGTTACTTTCGACGGGTGAACACTGAAGCTTTCTTT	CASSYFRRVNTEAFF
NA	15	TRBJ1-4	NA	TRBV19	TGTGCCAGTAGTATAGATCCAGGGATGCGTGAAAAACTGTTTTTT	CASSIDPGMREKLFF
NA	18	TRBJ1-4	NA	TRBV25-1	TGTGCCAGCAGTGAAGTAGTAGTTTATCCCCGAGCAAATGAAAAACTGTTTTTT	CASSEVVVYPRANEKLFF
TRBD1	15	TRBJ2-6	NA	TRBV5-1	TGCGCCAGCGGGGACAGGGGGTACGGGGCCAACGTCCTGACTTTC	CASGDRGYGANVLTF
NA	11	TRBJ2-7	NA	TRBV18	TGTGCCAGCTCTCCTGGGCTCGAGCAGTACTTC	CASSPGLEQYF
TRBD2	15	TRBJ2-1	few	TRBV6-4	TGTGCCAGCAGTGACGAGGCGGGAGGGAGTTATGAGCAGTTCTTC	CASSDEAGGSYEQFF
NA	11	TRBJ2-7	NA	TRBV12-3/TRBV12-4	TGTGCCAGCAGTTCTCTCTACGAGCAGTACTTC	CASSSLYEQYF
TRBD1	16	TRBJ2-7	NA	TRBV15	TGTGCCACCAGCAGAGATGGGACAGGCCGGGGGATGGAGCAGTACTTC	CATSRDGTGRGMEQYF
TRBD2	17	TRBJ2-1	NA	TRBV27	TGTGCCAGCAGCCCAACTGGCGGGAGCTGGTGGTACAATGAGCAGTTCTTC	CASSPTGGSWWYNEQFF
NA	14	TRBJ1-5	NA	TRBV7-6	TGTGCCAGCAGCTTAGAGGAGGTGGACCAGCCCCAGCATTTT	CASSLEEVDQPQHF
NA	16	TRBJ1-2	NA	TRBV9	TGTGCCAGCAGCCAAGACGCAGGACACCCGGCGAGTGGCTACACCTTC	CASSQDAGHPASGYTF
NA	14	TRBJ1-6	once	TRBV6-1	TGTGCCAGCAGTGAAGCGCTATATAATTCACCCCTCCACTTT	CASSEALYNSPLHF
TRBD2	15	TRBJ2-5	NA	TRBV5-4	TGTGCCAGCAGCTTGACTAGCGGGGCACAAGAGACCCAGTACTTC	CASSLTSGAQETQYF
TRBD1	15	TRBJ1-1	NA	TRBV4-2	TGTGCCAGCAGCCAAGATAATGGGGGACAGGGAAAGGTTTTCTTT	CASSQDNGGQGKVFF
TRBD1	14	TRBJ1-1	NA	TRBV5-1	TGCGCCAGCAAAGTGGACAGGGGAATAGCTGAAGCTTTCTTT	CASKVDRGIAEAFF
NA	17	TRBJ1-2	NA	TRBV28	TGTGCCAGCACTACTCCAAGGGGAGGTATAGGTGACTATGGCTACACCTTC	CASTTPRGGIGDYGYTF
TRBD1	16	TRBJ1-1	NA	TRBV5-1	TGCGCCAGCAGCTTGGGGCAGGGGGCCCTAGGGACTGAAGCTTTCTTT	CASSLGQGALGTEAFF
NA	14	TRBJ2-3	NA	TRBV7-2	TGTGCCAGCAGCCCCGCTTTAGGCACAGATACGCAGTATTTT	CASSPALGTDTQYF
TRBD2	14	TRBJ2-7	NA	TRBV6-5	TGTGCCAGCAGTCCTAGGGGCGGGGGAGGCGAGCAGTACTTC	CASSPRGGGGEQYF
NA	15	TRBJ1-1	NA	TRBV18	TGTGCCAGCTCACCAAATTCCGGGCCCTCTAAGGGGGCTTTCTTT	CASSPNSGPSKGAFF